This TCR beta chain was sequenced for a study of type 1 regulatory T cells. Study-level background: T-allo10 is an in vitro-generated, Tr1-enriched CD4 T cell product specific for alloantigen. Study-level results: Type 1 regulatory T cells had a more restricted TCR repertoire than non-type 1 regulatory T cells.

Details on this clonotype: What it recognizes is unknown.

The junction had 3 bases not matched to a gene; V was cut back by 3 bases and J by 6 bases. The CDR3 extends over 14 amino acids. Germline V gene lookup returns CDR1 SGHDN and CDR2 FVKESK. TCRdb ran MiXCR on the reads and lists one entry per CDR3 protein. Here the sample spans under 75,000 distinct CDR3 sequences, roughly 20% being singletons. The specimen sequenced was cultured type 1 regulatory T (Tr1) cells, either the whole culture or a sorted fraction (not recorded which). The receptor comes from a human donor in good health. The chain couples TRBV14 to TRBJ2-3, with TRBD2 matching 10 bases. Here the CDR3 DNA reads TGTGCCAGCAGCCACCAGGGACTAGCGGATACGCAGTATTTT. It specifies CASSHQGLADTQYF.